Detailed here is one T cell receptor beta chain. The antigen is undetermined. The CDR3 contains 14 residues. V lost 6 bases to trimming and J lost 4 bases; unmatched junction nucleotides: 6. Germline-derived CDR1 and CDR2 are ENHRY and SYGVKD. This entry comes from a study of T cell responses to AZD1222 COVID-19 vaccine. Study results and caveats: The study identified only a handful of AZD1222 recipients as seropositive at baseline. The study reported that nearly half of spike-specific TCRs target unmutated variant regions. Spike-specific TCR breadth and depth rose after two AZD1222 doses. White British ancestry dominated among donors, who included more females, and clonal diversity was possibly underestimated.

The assay was immunoSEQ multiplex PCR, and TCRdb's table has in-frame clones only and misses some. The table includes 90,000 to 110,000 clones, approximately 88% detected once. The receptor's source is an adult in good health. V and J are TRBV10-3 and TRBJ2-1; 7 nucleotides line up with TRBD1. The specimen was peripheral blood, collected on day 0 of MenACWY control vaccination. The CDR3 region is CAISLDRTYNEQFF. Written as DNA, the CDR3 is TGTGCCATCAGCCTGGACAGGACATACAATGAGCAGTTCTTC.